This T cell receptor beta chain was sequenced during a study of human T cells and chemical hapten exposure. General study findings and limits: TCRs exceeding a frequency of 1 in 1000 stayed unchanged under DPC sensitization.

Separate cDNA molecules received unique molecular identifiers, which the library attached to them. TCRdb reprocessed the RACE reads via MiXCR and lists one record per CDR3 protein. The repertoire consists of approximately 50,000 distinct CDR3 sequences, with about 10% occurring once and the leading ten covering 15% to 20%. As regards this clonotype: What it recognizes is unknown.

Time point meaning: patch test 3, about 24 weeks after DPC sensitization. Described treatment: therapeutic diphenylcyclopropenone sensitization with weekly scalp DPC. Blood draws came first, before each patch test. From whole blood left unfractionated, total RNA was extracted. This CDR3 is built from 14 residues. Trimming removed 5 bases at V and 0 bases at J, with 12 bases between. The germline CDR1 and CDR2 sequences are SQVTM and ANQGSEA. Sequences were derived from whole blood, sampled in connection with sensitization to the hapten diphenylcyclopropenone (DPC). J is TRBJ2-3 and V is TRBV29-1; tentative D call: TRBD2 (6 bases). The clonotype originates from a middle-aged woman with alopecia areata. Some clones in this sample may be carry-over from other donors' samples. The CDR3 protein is CSVSAAGSTDTQYF. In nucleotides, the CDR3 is TGCAGCGTTTCGGCAGCGGGTAGCACAGATACGCAGTATTTT.